This T cell receptor (beta chain) was documented in a study of STAT5B mutations in CD4+ large granular lymphocyte leukemia. Produced via immunoSEQ multiplex PCR; TCRdb's table is partial and in-frame only. Of roughly 34,000 clones listed, just over 75% are singletons. This clone was seen only once. The ends were cut back, 4 bases at V and 1 base at J, with 7 bases in the middle. Germline V gene sequence: CDR1 SGHTA, CDR2 FQGTGA. The CDR3 sequence is 13 residues long. The sequence derives from a human donor in good health. Sequenced sample: CD4+ T cells from blood buffy coats. The V call is TRBV7-3, the J call TRBJ1-1; no clear D. CDR3 in DNA: TGTGCCAGCAGCTGGGCCGCGAACACTGAAGCTTTCTTT. It encodes CASSWAANTEAFF.